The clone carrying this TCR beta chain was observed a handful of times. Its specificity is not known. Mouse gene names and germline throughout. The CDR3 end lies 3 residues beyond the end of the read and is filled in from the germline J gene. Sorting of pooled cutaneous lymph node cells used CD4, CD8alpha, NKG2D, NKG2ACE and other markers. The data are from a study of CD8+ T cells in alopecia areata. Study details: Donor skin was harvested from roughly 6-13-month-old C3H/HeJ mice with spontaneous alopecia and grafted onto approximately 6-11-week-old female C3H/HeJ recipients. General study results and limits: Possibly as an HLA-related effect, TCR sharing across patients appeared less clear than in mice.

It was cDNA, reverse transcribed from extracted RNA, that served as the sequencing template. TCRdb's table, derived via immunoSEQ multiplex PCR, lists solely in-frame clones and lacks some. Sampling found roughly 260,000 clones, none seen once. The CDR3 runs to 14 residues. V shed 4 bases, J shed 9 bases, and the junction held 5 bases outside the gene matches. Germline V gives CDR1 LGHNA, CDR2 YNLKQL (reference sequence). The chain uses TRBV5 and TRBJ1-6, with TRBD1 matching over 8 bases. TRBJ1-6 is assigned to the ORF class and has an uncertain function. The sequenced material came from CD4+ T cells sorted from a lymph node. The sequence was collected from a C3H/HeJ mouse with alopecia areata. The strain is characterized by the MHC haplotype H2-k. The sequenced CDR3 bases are TGTGCCAGCAGCCTCTCAGGGGGCGGTTCGCCC. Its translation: CASSLSGGGSP. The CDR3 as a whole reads CASSLSGGGSPLYF.